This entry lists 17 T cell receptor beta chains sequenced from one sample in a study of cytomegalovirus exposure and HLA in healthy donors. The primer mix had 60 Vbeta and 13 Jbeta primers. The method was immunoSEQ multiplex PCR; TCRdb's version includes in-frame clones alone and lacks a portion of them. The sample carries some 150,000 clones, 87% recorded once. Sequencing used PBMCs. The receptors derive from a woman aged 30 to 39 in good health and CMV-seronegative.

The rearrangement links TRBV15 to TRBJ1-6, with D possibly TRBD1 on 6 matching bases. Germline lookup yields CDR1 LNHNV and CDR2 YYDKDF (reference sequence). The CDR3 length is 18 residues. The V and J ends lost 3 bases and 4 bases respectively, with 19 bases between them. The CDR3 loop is CATSSSPGTQFYNSPLHF. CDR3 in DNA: TGTGCCACCAGCAGCTCCCCCGGGACACAGTTTTATAATTCACCCCTCCACTTT.

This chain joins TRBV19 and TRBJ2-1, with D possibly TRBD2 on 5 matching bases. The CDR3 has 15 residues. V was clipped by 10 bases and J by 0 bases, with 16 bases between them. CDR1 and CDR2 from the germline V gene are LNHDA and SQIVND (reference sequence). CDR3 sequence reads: CATSVPGISYNEQFF. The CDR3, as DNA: TGTGCCACGTCAGTACCGGGGATCTCCTACAATGAGCAGTTCTTC.

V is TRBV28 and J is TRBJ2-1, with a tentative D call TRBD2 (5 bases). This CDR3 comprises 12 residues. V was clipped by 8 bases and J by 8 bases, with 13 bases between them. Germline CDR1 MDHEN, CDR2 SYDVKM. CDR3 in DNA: TGTGCCAGCGGGGAGTTGAACCATGAGCAGTTCTTC. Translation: CASGELNHEQFF.

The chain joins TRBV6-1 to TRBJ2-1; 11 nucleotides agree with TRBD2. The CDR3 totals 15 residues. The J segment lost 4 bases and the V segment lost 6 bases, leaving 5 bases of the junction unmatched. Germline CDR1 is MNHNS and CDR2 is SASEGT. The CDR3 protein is CASSAGTSGYNEQFF. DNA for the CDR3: TGTGCCAGCAGCGCCGGGACTAGCGGTTACAATGAGCAGTTCTTC.

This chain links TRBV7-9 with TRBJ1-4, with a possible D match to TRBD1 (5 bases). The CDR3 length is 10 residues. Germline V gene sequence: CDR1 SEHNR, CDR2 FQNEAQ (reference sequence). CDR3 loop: CTGGDEKLFF. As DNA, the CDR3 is TGTACCGGGGGGGATGAAAAACTGTTTTTT.

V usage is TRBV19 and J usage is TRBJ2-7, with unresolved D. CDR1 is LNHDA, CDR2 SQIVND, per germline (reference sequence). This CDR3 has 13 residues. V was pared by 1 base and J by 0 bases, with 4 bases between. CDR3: CASSIAISYEQYF. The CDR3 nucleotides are TGTGCCAGTAGTATAGCAATCTCCTACGAGCAGTACTTC.

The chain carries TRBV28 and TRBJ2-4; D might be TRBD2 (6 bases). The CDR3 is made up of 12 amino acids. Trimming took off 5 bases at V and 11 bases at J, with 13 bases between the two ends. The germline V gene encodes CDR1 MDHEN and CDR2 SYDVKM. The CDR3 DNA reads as TGTGCCAGCAGTCTGAGGAGGGGCCTTCAGTACTTC. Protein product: CASSLRRGLQYF.

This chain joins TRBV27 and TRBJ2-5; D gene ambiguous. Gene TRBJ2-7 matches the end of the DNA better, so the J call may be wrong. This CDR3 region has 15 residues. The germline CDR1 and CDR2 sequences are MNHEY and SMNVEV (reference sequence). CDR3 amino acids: CASSLRPRSPYEQYF. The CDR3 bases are TGTGCCAGCAGTCTCCGGCCCCGTAGCCCCTACGAGCAGTACTTC.

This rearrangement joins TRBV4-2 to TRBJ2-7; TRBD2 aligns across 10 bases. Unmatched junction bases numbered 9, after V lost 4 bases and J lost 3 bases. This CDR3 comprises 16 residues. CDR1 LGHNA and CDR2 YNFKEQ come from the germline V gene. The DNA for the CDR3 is TGTGCCAGCAGCCTCGCCGGGACTAGCGCCAACTACGAGCAGTACTTC. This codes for CASSLAGTSANYEQYF.

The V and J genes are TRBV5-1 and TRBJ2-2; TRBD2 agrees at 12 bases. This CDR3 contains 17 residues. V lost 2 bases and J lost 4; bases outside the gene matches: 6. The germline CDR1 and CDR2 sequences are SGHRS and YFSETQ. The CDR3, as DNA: TGCGCCAGCAGCTTCGCCCTAGCGGGAGGGCCCACCGGGGAGCTGTTTTTT. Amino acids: CASSFALAGGPTGELFF.

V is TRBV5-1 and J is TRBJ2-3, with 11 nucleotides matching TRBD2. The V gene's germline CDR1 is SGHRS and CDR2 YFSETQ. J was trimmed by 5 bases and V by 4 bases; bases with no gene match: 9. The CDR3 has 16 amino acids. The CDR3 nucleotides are TGCGCCAGCAGCGTCTCCACTAGCGGGGGTGGAGATACGCAGTATTTT. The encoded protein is CASSVSTSGGGDTQYF.

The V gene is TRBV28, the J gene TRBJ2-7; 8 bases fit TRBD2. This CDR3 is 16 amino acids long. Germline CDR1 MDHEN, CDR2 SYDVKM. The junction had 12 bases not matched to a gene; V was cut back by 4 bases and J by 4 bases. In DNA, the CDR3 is TGTGCCAGCAGTTCAATCGGGGGGGGGCGCCGTTACGAGCAGTACTTC. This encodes CASSSIGGGRRYEQYF.

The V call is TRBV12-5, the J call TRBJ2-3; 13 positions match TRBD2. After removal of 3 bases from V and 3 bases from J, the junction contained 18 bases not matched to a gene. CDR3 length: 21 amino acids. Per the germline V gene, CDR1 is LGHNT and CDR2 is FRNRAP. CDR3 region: CASGFRPSVLAGGPGTDTQYF. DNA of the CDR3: TGTGCTAGTGGTTTTCGTCCCAGTGTACTAGCGGGAGGGCCAGGTACAGATACGCAGTATTTT.

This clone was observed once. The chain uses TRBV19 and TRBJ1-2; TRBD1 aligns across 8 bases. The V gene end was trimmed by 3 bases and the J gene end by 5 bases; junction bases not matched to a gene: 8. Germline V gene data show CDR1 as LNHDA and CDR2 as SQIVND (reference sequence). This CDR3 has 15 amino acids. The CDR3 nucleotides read TGTGCCAGTAGTATTGGGGCAGGGGGCGCTTATGGCTACACCTTC. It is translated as CASSIGAGGAYGYTF.

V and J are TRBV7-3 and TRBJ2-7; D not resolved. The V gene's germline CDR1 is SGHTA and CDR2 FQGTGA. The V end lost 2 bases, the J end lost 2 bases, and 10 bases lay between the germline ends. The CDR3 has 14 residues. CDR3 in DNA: TGTGCCAGCAGCTTAGGCCCCAACCCCTACGAGCAGTACTTC. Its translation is CASSLGPNPYEQYF.

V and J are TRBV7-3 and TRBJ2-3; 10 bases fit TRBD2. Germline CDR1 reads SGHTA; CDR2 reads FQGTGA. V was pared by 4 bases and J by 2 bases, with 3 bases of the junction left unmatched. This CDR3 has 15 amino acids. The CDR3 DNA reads TGTGCCAGCAGCTCCCTAGCGGGGGTCACAGATACGCAGTATTTT. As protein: CASSSLAGVTDTQYF. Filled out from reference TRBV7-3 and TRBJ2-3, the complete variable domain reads GAGVSQTPSNKVTEKGKYVELRCDPISGHTALYWYRQSLGQGPEFLIYFQGTGAADDSGLPNDRFFAVRPEGSVSTLKIQRTERGDSAVYLCASSSLAGVTDTQYFGPGTRLTVL.

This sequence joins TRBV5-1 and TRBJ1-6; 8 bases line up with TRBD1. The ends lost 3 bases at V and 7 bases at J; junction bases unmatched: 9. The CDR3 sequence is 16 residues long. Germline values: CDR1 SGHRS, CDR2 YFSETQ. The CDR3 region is CASSSGTGVGNSPLHF. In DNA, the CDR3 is TGCGCCAGCAGCTCCGGGACAGGTGTGGGAAATTCACCCCTCCACTTT.